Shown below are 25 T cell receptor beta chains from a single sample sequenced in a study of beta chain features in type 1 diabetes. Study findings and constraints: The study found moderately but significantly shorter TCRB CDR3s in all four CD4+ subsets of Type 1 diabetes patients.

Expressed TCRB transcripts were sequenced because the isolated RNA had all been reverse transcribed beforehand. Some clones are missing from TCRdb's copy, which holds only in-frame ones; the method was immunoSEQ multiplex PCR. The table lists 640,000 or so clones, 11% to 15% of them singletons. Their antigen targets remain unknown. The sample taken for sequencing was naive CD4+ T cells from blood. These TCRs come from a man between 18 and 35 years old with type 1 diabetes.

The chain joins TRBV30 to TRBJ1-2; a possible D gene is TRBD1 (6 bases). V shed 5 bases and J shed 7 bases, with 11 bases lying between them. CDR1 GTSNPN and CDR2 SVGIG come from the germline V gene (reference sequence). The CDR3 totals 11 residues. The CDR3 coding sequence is TGTGCCTGGCAGGGGACGCGTGGCTACACCTTC. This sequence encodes CAWQGTRGYTF. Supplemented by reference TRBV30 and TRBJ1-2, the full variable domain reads SQTIHQWPATLVQPVGSPLSLECTVEGTSNPNLYWYRQAAGRGLQLLFYSVGIGQISSEVPQNLSASRPQDRQFILSSKKLLLSDSGFYLCAWQGTRGYTFGSGTRLTVV.

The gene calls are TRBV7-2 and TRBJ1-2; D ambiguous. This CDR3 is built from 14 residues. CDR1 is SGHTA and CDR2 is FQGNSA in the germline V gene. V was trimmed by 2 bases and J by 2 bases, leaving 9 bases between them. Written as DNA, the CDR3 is TGTGCCAGCAGCTTAAACGCTGACAACTATGGCTACACCTTC. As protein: CASSLNADNYGYTF.

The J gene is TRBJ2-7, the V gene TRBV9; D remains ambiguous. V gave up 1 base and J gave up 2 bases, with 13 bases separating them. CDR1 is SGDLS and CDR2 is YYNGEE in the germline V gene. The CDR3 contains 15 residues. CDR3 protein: CASSVKSAPTYEQYF. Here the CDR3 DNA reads TGTGCCAGCAGCGTAAAGAGCGCGCCTACCTACGAGCAGTACTTC.

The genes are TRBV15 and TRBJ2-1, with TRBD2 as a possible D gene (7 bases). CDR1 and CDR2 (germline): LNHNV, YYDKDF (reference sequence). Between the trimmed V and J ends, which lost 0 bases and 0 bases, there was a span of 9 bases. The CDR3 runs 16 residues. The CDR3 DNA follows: TGTGCCACCAGCAGAGATCGGGGGGCCTCCTACAATGAGCAGTTCTTC. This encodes CATSRDRGASYNEQFF.

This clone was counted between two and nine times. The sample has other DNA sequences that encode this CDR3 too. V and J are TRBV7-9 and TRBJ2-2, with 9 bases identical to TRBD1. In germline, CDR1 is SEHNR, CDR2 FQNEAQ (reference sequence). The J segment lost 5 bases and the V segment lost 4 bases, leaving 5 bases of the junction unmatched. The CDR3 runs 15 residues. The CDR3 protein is CASSSGQGRTGELFF. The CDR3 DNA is TGTGCCAGCAGCTCGGGACAGGGACGAACCGGGGAGCTGTTTTTT.

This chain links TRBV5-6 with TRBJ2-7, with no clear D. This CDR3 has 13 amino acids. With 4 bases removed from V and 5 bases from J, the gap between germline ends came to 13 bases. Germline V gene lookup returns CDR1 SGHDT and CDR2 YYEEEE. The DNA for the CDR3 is TGTGCCAGCAGCCTCCTCGATCTTGACGAGCAGTACTTC. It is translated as CASSLLDLDEQYF.

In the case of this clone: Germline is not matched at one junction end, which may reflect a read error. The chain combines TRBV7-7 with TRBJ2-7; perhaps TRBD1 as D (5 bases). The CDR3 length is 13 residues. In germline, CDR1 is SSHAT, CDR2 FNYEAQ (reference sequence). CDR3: CASRPLGRYEQYF. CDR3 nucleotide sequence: TGTGCTAGCAGACCGCTGGGGCGCTACGAGCAGTACTTC.

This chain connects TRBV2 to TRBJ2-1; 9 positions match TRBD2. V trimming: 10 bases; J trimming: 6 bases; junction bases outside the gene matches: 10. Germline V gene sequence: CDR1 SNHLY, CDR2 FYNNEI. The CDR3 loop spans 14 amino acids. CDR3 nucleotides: TGTGCCATTTCCGGGACTAGCAAAGGCAATGAGCAGTTCTTC. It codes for CAISGTSKGNEQFF.

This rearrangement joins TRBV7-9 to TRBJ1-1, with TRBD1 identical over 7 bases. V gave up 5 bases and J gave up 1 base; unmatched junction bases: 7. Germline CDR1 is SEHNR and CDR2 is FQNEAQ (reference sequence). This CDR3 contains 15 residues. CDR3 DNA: TGTGCCAGCAGCCAACAGACAGGGCCGAACACTGAAGCTTTCTTT. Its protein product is CASSQQTGPNTEAFF.

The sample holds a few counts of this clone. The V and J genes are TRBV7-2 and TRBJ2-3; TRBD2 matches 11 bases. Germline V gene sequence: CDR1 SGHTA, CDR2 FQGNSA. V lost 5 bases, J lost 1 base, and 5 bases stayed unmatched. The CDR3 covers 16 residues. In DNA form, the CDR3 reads TGTGCCAGCAGCCCGATGGGACTAGCGGGCACAGATACGCAGTATTTT. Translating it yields CASSPMGLAGTDTQYF.

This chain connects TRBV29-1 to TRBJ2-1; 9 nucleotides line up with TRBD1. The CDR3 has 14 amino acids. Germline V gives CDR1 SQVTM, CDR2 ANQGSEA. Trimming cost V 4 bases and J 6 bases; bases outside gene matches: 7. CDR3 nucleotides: TGCAGCGTTGGGGATTCGACAGGGGGCAATGAGCAGTTCTTC. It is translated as CSVGDSTGGNEQFF.

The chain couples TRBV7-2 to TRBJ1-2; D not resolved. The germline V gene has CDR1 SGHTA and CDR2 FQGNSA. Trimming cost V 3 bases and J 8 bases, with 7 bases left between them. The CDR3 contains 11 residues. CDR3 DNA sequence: TGTGCCAGCAGCTTTCTCGGGGGCTACACCTTC. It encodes CASSFLGGYTF.

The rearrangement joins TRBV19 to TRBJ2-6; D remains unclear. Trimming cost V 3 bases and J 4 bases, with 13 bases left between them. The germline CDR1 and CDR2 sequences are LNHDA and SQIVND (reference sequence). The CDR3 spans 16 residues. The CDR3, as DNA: TGTGCCAGTAGTATCTTCCCCTTTCGGGGGGCCAACGTCCTGACTTTC. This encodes CASSIFPFRGANVLTF. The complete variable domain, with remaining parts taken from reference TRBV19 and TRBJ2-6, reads DGGITQSPKYLFRKEGQNVTLSCEQNLNHDAMYWYRQDPGQGLRLIYYSQIVNDFQKGDIAEGYSVSREKKESFPLTVTSAQKNPTAFYLCASSIFPFRGANVLTFGAGSRLTVL.

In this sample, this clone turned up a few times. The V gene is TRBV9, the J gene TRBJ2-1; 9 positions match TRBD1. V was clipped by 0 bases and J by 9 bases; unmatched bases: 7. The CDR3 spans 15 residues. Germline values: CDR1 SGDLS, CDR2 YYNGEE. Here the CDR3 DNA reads TGTGCCAGCAGCGTAGTTACAGGGGGCCAGGGTGAGCAGTTCTTC. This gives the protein CASSVVTGGQGEQFF.

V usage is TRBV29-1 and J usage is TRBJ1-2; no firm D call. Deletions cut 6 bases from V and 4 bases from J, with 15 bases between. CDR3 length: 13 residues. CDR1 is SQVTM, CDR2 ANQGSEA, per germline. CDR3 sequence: CSVERRSRYGYTF. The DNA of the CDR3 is TGCAGCGTAGAAAGACGGAGTCGCTATGGCTACACCTTC.

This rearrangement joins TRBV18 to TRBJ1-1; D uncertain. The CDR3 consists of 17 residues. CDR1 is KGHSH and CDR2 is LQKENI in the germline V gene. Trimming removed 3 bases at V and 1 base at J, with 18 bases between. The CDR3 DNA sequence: TGTGCCAGCTCACCGACACTCGAAGGGAGAGCGAACACTGAAGCTTTCTTT. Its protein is CASSPTLEGRANTEAFF.

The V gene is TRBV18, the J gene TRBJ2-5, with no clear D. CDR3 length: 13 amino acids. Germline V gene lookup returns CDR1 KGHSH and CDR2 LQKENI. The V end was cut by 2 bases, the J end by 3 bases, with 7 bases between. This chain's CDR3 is CASSPKVEETQYF. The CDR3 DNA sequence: TGTGCCAGCTCACCAAAAGTGGAAGAGACCCAGTACTTC.

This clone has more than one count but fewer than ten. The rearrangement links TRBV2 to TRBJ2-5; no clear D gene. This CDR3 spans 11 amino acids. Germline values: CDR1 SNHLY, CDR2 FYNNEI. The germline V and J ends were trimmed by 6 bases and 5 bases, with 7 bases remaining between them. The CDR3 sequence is CASSPSETQYF. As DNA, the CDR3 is TGTGCCAGCAGCCCCTCGGAGACCCAGTACTTC.

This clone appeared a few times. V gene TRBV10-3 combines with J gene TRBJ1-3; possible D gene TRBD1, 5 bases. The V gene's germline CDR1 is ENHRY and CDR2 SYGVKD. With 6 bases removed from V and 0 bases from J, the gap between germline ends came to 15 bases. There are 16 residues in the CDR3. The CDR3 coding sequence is TGTGCCATCAGCCCACTCGCGGGACTCTCTGGAAACACCATATATTTT. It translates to CAISPLAGLSGNTIYF.

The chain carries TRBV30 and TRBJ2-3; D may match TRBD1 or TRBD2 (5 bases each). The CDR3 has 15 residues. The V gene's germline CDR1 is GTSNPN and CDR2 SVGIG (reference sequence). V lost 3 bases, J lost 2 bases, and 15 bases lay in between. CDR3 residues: CAWRGPPRSTDTQYF. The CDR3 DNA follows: TGTGCCTGGAGGGGACCTCCCAGATCCACAGATACGCAGTATTTT.

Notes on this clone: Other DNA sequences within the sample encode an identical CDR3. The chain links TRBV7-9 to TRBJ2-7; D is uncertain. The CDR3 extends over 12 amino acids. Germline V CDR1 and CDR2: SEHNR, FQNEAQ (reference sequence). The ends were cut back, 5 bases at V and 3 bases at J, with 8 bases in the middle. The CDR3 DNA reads TGTGCCAGCAGCCTCTCCCGCTACGAGCAGTACTTC. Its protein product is CASSLSRYEQYF.

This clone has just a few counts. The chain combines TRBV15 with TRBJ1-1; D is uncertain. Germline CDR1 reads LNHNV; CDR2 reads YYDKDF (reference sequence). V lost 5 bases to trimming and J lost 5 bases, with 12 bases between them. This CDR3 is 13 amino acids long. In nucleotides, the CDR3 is TGTGCCACCAGCCGTGGCGCGGAGACTGAAGCTTTCTTT. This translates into CATSRGAETEAFF.

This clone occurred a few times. Here the CDR3 DNA reads TGTGCCAGTAGTATTCTCGGGACAGGGAGGACTGAAGCTTTCTTT. It encodes CASSILGTGRTEAFF. This chain joins TRBV19 and TRBJ1-1; TRBD1 aligns across 9 bases. Germline assignment: CDR1 LNHDA and CDR2 SQIVND (reference sequence). The CDR3 is 15 residues long. The junction had 7 bases not matched to a gene; V was cut back by 3 bases and J by 5 bases.

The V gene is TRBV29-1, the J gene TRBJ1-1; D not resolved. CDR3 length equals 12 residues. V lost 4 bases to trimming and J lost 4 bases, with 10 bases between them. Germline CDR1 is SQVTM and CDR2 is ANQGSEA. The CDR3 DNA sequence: TGCAGCGTTGTAAGGGTTGGCACTGAAGCTTTCTTT. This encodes CSVVRVGTEAFF.

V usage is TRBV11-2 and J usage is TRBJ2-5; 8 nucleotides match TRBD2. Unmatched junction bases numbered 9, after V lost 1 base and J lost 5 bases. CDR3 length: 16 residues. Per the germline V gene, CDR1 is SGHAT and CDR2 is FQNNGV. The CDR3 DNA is TGTGCCAGCAGCTTAGTGGCGGGGGGTCTTTTCGAGACCCAGTACTTC. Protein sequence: CASSLVAGGLFETQYF. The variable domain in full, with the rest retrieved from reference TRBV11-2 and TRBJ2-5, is EAGVAQSPRYKIIEKRQSVAFWCNPISGHATLYWYQQILGQGPKLLIQFQNNGVVDDSQLPKDRFSAERLKGVDSTLKIQPAKLEDSAVYLCASSLVAGGLFETQYFGPGTRLLVL.